This is a list of T cell receptor beta chains from one sample in a study of cytomegalovirus exposure and HLA in healthy donors. Method: immunoSEQ multiplex PCR; TCRdb's copy keeps in-frame clones and lacks some. The sample contains about 120,000 clones, roughly 70% of which appear only once. The source material was PBMCs. The source of these receptors is a young woman in good health and CMV-seronegative. Both conserved end residues are part of each CDR3. A D gene is named only where the DNA matches it firmly. For some rows the clone size is stated as once, few or many, or as a class when expanded; others skip it.

CDR3 length	V gene	J gene	clone size	D gene	CDR3 DNA	CDR3 protein
14	TRBV30	TRBJ1-5	-	-	TGTGCCTGGAGTTGGGGGGGAAGAGATCAGCCCCAGCATTTT	CAWSWGGRDQPQHF
16	TRBV7-2	TRBJ2-7	-	-	TGTGCCAGCAGCTTAGTGCCGGGAGTAGCCTCCTACGAGCAGTACTTC	CASSLVPGVASYEQYF
13	TRBV18	TRBJ2-4	-	TRBD1	TGTGCCAGCTCAGACAGGGGTAGTGACATTCAGTACTTC	CASSDRGSDIQYF
14	TRBV9	TRBJ2-3	few	-	TGTGCCAGCAGCGCGAGTACCGGCACAGATACGCAGTATTTT	CASSASTGTDTQYF
15	TRBV5-4	TRBJ2-5	-	TRBD2	TGTGCCAGCAGCTTGGCCAGCGGGAGCGCAGAGACCCAGTACTTC	CASSLASGSAETQYF
15	TRBV19	TRBJ2-7	-	-	TGTGCCAGTAGTATAGTAAGAAGGGGTGGCTACGAGCAGTACTTC	CASSIVRRGGYEQYF
14	TRBV29-1	TRBJ2-2	-	TRBD1	TGCAGCGGCCGACAGGGTACTGACACCGGGGAGCTGTTTTTT	CSGRQGTDTGELFF
14	TRBV7-3	TRBJ1-6	-	-	TGTGCCAGCAGCTTATCAGGGGACAATTCACCCCTCCACTTT	CASSLSGDNSPLHF
15	TRBV4-1	TRBJ1-2	-	-	TGCGCCAGCAGCCAAGACAACAGAGAGAACTATGGCTACACCTTC	CASSQDNRENYGYTF
18	TRBV4-2	TRBJ2-7	-	TRBD2	TGTGCCAGCAGCCCTAAGTTGCTAGCGGGAGGGAGCTCCTACGAGCAGTACTTC	CASSPKLLAGGSSYEQYF
17	TRBV4-1	TRBJ1-5	-	TRBD1	TGCGCCAGCAGCCAAGATTCAGGGGGCCGGAGAAGTCAGCCCCAGCATTTT	CASSQDSGGRRSQPQHF
14	TRBV15	TRBJ2-1	-	TRBD2	TGTGCCATCCCAGTACAGCGGGGGCGAAATGAGCAGTTCTTC	CAIPVQRGRNEQFF
15	TRBV5-1	TRBJ1-5	-	-	TGCGCCAGCAGCAACGGGGAGGGGGGGAGCCAGCCCCAGCATTTT	CASSNGEGGSQPQHF
13	TRBV4-1	TRBJ2-7	-	-	TGCGCCAGCAGCCAAGAGGACAGCTACGAGCAGTACTTC	CASSQEDSYEQYF
18	TRBV4-1	TRBJ1-1	few	TRBD1	TGCGCCAGCAGCCAGAGCCCTGACAGGGTCGGGGCGAACACTGAAGCTTTCTTT	CASSQSPDRVGANTEAFF
13	TRBV14	TRBJ1-1	-	-	TGTGCCAGCAGCCATGGCCAGAACACTGAAGCTTTCTTT	CASSHGQNTEAFF